This record looks at one T cell receptor beta chain sequence and its context. This CDR3 has 17 residues. The V segment lost 7 bases and the J segment 1 base; nucleotides outside the gene matches: 10. The germline gives CDR1 SGHRS, CDR2 YFSETQ. Only in-frame clones appear in the TCRdb table, and some are missing; sequencing was by immunoSEQ multiplex PCR. The sample has approximately 660,000 clones, more than 75% seen once; the top ten hold 0.01%. The sample is drawn from a study of shared T cell receptors in the human thymus. The same data also contributed to another study, on human thymus T cells. That study adds: Thymus pieces cut out during corrective heart surgery were the tissue that was used.

This sequence originates from a boy younger than two with a congenital heart defect. The chain uses TRBV5-1 and TRBJ2-6, with 8 bases identical to TRBD1. Sequences were obtained from thymocytes. The CDR3 sequence: CASGRDRRASGANVLTF. The CDR3 DNA reads as TGCGCCAGCGGCCGGGACAGGAGGGCTTCTGGGGCCAACGTCCTGACTTTC. Variable domain in full (rest from reference TRBV5-1 and TRBJ2-6): KAGVTQTPRYLIKTRGQQVTLSCSPISGHRSVSWYQQTPGQGLQFLFEYFSETQRNKGNFPGRFSGRQFSNSRSEMNVSTLELGDSALYLCASGRDRRASGANVLTFGAGSRLTVL.